This T cell receptor beta chain was retrieved from a study of blood T cell repertoires in COVID-19 (dated by TCRdb to about 2020). Concerning the study at large: Samples from collaborators originated in the United States, Italy and Spain and spanned both the acute and convalescent phases of COVID-19. The prospective study material was composed of cDNA or gDNA derived from T cells, B-cell-depleted T cells, or PBMCs. The dataset comprised deeply sampled blood TCRbeta repertoires from subjects exposed to, actively infected with, or recovered from COVID-19. The repertoires were released in a freely available public database intended as a resource for research on the immune response to SARS-CoV-2. The samples were drawn from the first 160 participants of the ongoing ImmuneRACE study and from 1,254 subjects provided by 6 global collaborators. The sample metadata nearly always contained a de-identified subject ID, COVID-19 status, age in years and sex. Where available, HLA class I and class II types were taken from metadata supplied by the sample provider and were not determined by assay-based typing.

General study outcomes and caveats: Clinical and demographic metadata were provided uncurated, with the amount varying by source and participant.

Trimmed from V: 1 base; trimmed from J: 14 bases; junction bases lacking a gene match: 11. In the germline V gene, CDR1 corresponds to LGHNA and CDR2 to YNFKEQ. The CDR3 contains 15 residues, cysteine and phenylalanine counted. The retained sequence is limited to the CDR3, 45 bases, with the frame set at the first base. This clone was observed a handful of times. No antigen is known for it. No much larger clone exists at a distance of one base, and base qualities are not known. TCRbeta CDR3 regions were amplified from genomic DNA using the immunoSEQ Assay, a bias-controlled multiplex PCR. The source study handled its data this way. The number of nucleated cells in each sample was estimated from the amplification of reference gene primers within the assay. To quantify the absolute abundance of each unique TCRbeta CDR3 rearrangement, sequence reads were collapsed and filtered. For each sample, productive Simpson clonality was calculated as the square root of Simpson's diversity index across productive rearrangements. TCRdb mirrors the immuneACCESS table, restricted to in-frame sequences. Some clones are absent from its copies; in checked studies, under half trace to an unresolved V gene, and the reason for the others is unknown. The D gene and trimming were derived from the DNA, and the V and J assignments and clone size from that table. Recorded for this sample are about 200,000 clones; more than 85% of them occurred a single time. 0.8% to 1% of the sample goes to the ten largest clones.

At one collaborating source in Seattle, patients were enrolled during active infection and were followed longitudinally through the course of disease. Whole blood was collected in K2EDTA tubes by collaborating institutions according to the institutions' own protocols. For TCRbeta analysis, collaborators shipped samples in one of three forms: frozen whole blood, isolated PBMCs, or DNA extracted from either of those sample types. The chain couples TRBV4-2 to TRBJ1-6, with TRBD1 matching 7 junction bases. Input material: peripheral blood. This TCR derives from a man aged 60 to 75 with COVID-19, enrolled during active disease. The CDR3 reads as follows: CASSQAETGKKALHF. The sequenced DNA: TGTGCCAGCAGCCAAGCGGAGACAGGGAAGAAGGCCCTCCACTTT.